Included here is one TCR beta chain sequence, with context. The antigen it binds to is not known. No base quality information exists; no much larger clone differs at one position. Via the germline V gene, CDR1 is SQVTM and CDR2 ANQGSEA. The CDR3 holds 13 amino acids from the cysteine to the phenylalanine. Only the CDR3 portion is preserved as DNA: 39 bases, with reading frame beginning at the first base. Cut back by 6 bases and 8 bases, the V and J ends lie 14 bases apart. The library was generated by the immunoSEQ multiplex PCR assay. For the multiplex PCR, a mixture combining 60 forward primers for TCR Vbeta segments and 13 reverse primers for TCR Jbeta segments was used. A multiplex PCR assay on genomic DNA amplified the CDR3 region of rearranged TCR beta genes. The amplified TCR beta libraries were sequenced on the Illumina HiSeq System as 87-base-pair reads. For the original study's pipeline: A later analysis counted about 80 million unique TCR beta chains across the 550 to 700 repertoires, and 9.5 million to 11 million of these chains were shared by at least two donors. To remove PCR and sequencing errors, raw reads were error-corrected and collapsed into unique sequences using a nearest-neighbor algorithm that merged closely related sequences. Alignment of CDR3 sequences to IMGT reference sequences was used to assign V, D and J gene segments. For a sequence to be retained, a match of at least six nucleotides to both a V gene segment and a J gene segment was required. A rearrangement was called productive if the CDR3 had no stop codons and remained in frame with V and J, and every other rearrangement was called non-productive. Following IMGT convention, CDR3 was defined as the stretch from the second conserved V-encoded cysteine up to the conserved J-encoded phenylalanine. The earlier analysis of some 550 of the donors excluded any sequence lacking an unambiguous match to a single V gene segment. In an earlier analysis of a few hundred of the donors, a V segment was called functional when productive rearrangements were above 56.7%, and segregating when the standard deviation between donors exceeded 5%. A statistical classification framework was built to diagnose cytomegalovirus status from the catalog of TCR beta chain sequences. A later analysis assigned V and J genes by comparing TCR nucleotide sequences with IMGT/GENE-DB human TR gene sequences. A later analysis assigned CDR3 sequences and most-parsimonious VDJ recombination scenarios with the TCRdist pipeline. A later analysis defined each TCR beta chain by its CDR3 amino acid sequence plus V-gene family, and excluded reads lacking a unique V-gene family. As a way to deal with suspected cross-contamination and a sequencing artifact, a later analysis dropped 450 to 600 nucleotide sequences that were highly shared and had low generation probability. In a later analysis, a clonal expansion index was calculated for each public chain from normalized within-repertoire ranks of inferred template counts. A later analysis computed generation probabilities with a VDJ recombination model fitted to out-of-frame rearrangements, and checked the results against IGoR. Hypergeometric tests were used in a later analysis to score TCR-TCR, TCR-HLA and TCR-CMV co-occurrence, with a repertoire-size bias correction applied to the TCR pairs. To estimate false discovery rates, a later analysis permuted the HLA or CMV assignments 20 times. A later analysis grouped co-occurring TCRs with DBSCAN, adding TCRdist sequence similarity when clustering within HLA-allele-positive subsets. For co-occurrence clustering, repertoires with fewer than 30,000 or more than 120,000 public chains were excluded, along with four or five repertoires with anomalous nucleotide sharing. What TCRdb holds here is the immuneACCESS table cut down to in-frame rearrangements. Part of the clones is not present; checked against another copy, under half of the missing clones reflect an unresolved V gene, and the others are unexplained. V and J calls plus clone size are reproduced from that table; the DNA served to infer D and trimming. This sample gives some 96,000 clones in total; about 80% of them show up just once. About 2% of the sample belongs to the ten largest clones.

The sample originates from a study of cytomegalovirus exposure and HLA in healthy donors (dated by TCRdb to 2016 to 2017). General notes on the study: An earlier analysis of roughly 630 of the donors reported more than 250 Gb of sequence data and some 100 million unique TCR beta sequences from roughly 180 million T cells. Roughly 5 DR-DQ haplotypes were handled as single units for association and clustering, since linkage in the cohort was strong. The later analysis used no new phenotypic data to find candidate immune exposures, relying instead on TCR beta sequences and their occurrence across donors. Every repertoire in the discovery cohort had been generated on one and the same sequencing platform. An earlier analysis of about 600 of the donors used high-throughput TCR beta sequencing to judge whether each TCR beta V gene segment behaved as functional or pseudogenic. HLA typing covered class I and class II loci at four-digit resolution. A separate validation cohort of 100 to 150 different subjects was used in addition to the approximately 700-subject first cohort. In a later genetic analysis, genome-wide SNP genotypes for about 65% of the roughly 700 donors were used, and that subset was treated as a discovery cohort. On average, around 240,000 unique TCR beta nucleotide sequences were sequenced per donor among about 400 genotyped donors of the cohort, with about 17% of those sequences being non-productive. Donor age, sex, ethnicity and CMV serostatus were compiled together with the repertoire data. In a later analysis, previously published TCR beta repertoires from about 640 donors were re-analyzed and high-resolution HLA genotyping was added so that TCR occurrence patterns could be studied. The aim of the study was to test whether cataloging public T cell receptors could identify signatures of past pathogen exposure. Of the roughly 400 genotyped donors, 81% were placed in the genetic ancestry cluster associated with self-reported Caucasian donors. The study used immunosequencing to profile the T cell repertoires of approximately 650 subjects and linked those repertoires to cytomegalovirus serostatus. Approximately 330 gigabases of sequencing data and around 85 million unique TCR sequences made up an early release that covered about 640 HLA-typed donors. The study combined high-throughput TCR immunosequencing, statistical association of individual TCRs with disease status, and machine learning to predict cytomegalovirus infection status. Typing coverage differed by locus: A, B, C, DRB1 and DQB1 were typed in roughly 629-640 donors, DQA1 in approximately 520, DPA1 in 600 to 610, and DPB1 in approximately 450.

The cohort comprised 666 healthy bone marrow donors. All cohort members were sampled while nominally healthy, although unrecorded immune exposures were likely present. The donor tested CMV seronegative and was one of the 352 seronegative cohort members. A peripheral blood sample was collected from each donor, and TCR beta sequencing was performed on peripheral blood mononuclear cells. Genomic DNA extraction from the blood cell samples was performed with the Qiagen DNeasy Blood Extraction Kit. What the study reported, not specific to this receptor: Because counts were too low, 15 or so rarely observed V segments, including chromosome 9 orphons, were excluded from the earlier analysis of 587 of the donors. The only immune exposure information available for the cohort was CMV serostatus. The presence/absence analyses assumed that sequencing depth was roughly uniform across donors, and that assumption may not be true. The cohort was sequenced for TCR beta chains only, and without alpha or paired-chain data the features that could be detected were limited. In vitro tests confirmed that a few of the cytomegalovirus-associated TCR beta chains recognize cytomegalovirus antigens. A group of highly shared sequence variants was considered likely to be a technical artifact of the sequencing pipeline. A later analysis found that most CMV-associated TCR beta chains appeared HLA-restricted, with HLA associations seemingly driven largely by CMV exposure. In a later analysis, HLA-associated TCR beta chains showed more clonal expansion and lower generation probabilities than non-associated chains that were equally common. It was suggested by the authors that the approach could potentially be generalized to other disease states and immunological phenotypes. In a later analysis, the rate of TCR association differed among HLA loci, with DRB1 alleles having the most associated TCRs and HLA-C alleles having the fewest. A further reported finding was that TCR beta sequences accurately predicted the HLA-A and HLA-B alleles for most subjects in the first cohort. In an earlier analysis of several hundred of the donors, most TCR beta V segments were observed in productive rearrangements about 90% or about 30% of the time, broadly matching IMGT annotations. Because some donors lacked HLA typing at each locus, the association tests relied only on the typed subset. Compared with the roughly 700-donor mean, donors in an Asian-associated ancestry cluster had fewer N-insertions in productive TCRs, according to a later genetic analysis. When HLA alleles, especially DR and DQ, strongly co-occurred, attributing TCR associations to individual alleles was difficult. According to a later analysis, parvovirus B19, influenza, CMV and Epstein-Barr virus appeared linked to several top co-occurrence clusters. Because the 87-base-pair reads could not distinguish some IMGT-functional V segments, including TRBV6-2 and TRBV6-3, those segments were excluded. Most TCR sequences were observed very rarely across donors, whereas some public TCRs were present in many individuals. At a false discovery rate of 0.05, a later analysis linked fewer than 20,000 TCR beta sequences to specific HLA alleles. The study listed around 160 TCR beta chains as associated with cytomegalovirus. Correlated functional status among segregating V segments might reflect linkage disequilibrium, but an unknown experimental factor could not be ruled out. The classifier was reported to diagnose cytomegalovirus status with high specificity and sensitivity in both the original cohort and the validation cohort. A later genetic analysis associated a missense DCLRE1C variant with V-gene and J-gene trimming of TCR beta chains, and an independent cohort replicated the association.

This receptor was taken from a man in his forties in good health and CMV-seronegative. The sequenced sample consisted of PBMCs. The V and J segments used are TRBV29-1 and TRBJ1-6, with TRBD1 perhaps the D gene, on 5 matching bases. The nucleotide sequence is TGCAGCGTCCGCACCGGAGGGGATTCACCCCTCCACTTT. This translates into CSVRTGGDSPLHF.